This entry features one T cell receptor beta chain sequence. There are 14 residues in the CDR3. The V and J ends lost 0 bases and 0 bases respectively, with 4 bases between them. CDR1 and CDR2 (germline): SGHRS, YFSETQ. The source of the sample is a study of blood T cell repertoires in COVID-19. Background on the study: Both acute and convalescent COVID-19 samples were obtained from the United States, Italy and Spain. From T cells, B-cell-depleted T cells, or PBMCs came the material, which was cDNA or gDNA.

Clones were read by immunoSEQ multiplex PCR, and TCRdb kept only the in-frame ones, dropping some. This repertoire shows tens of thousands of clones, roughly four fifths found once; its top ten account for 10% to 15%. The sequenced material came from peripheral blood. The J gene is TRBJ1-3, the V gene TRBV5-1; D unclear. The clonotype comes from a human donor in a cohort sampled during active COVID-19. CDR3 nucleotide sequence: TGCGCCAGCAGCTTGGGGCACTCTGGAAACACCATATATTTT. As protein: CASSLGHSGNTIYF.